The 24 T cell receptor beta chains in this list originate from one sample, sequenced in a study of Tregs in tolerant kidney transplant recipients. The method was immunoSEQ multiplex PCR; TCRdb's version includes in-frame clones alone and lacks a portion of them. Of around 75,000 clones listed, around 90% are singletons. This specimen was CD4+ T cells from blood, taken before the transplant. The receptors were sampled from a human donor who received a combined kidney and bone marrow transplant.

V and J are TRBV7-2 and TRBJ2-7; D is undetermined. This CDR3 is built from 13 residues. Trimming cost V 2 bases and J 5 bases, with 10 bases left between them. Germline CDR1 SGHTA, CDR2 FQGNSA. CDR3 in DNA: TGTGCCAGCAGCTTACTAGTTTCCCACGAGCAGTACTTC. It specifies CASSLLVSHEQYF.

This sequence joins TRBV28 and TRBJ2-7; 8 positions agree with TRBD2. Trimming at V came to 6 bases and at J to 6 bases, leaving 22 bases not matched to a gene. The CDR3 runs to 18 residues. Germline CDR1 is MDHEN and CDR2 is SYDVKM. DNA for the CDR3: TGTGCCAGCAGCGCGGGGCTAGCGGGCGGTGTGTCTCCGGGCGAGCAGTACTTC. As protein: CASSAGLAGGVSPGEQYF.

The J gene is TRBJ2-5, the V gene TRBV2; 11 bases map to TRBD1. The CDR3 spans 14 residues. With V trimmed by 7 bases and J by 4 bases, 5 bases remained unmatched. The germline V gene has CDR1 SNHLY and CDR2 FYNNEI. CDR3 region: CASTGQGARETQYF. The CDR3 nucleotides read TGTGCCAGCACAGGACAGGGGGCCCGAGAGACCCAGTACTTC. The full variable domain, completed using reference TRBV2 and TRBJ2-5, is EPEVTQTPSHQVTQMGQEVILRCVPISNHLYFYWYRQILGQKVEFLVSFYNNEISEKSEIFDDQFSVERPDGSNFTLKIRSTKLEDSAMYFCASTGQGARETQYFGPGTRLLVL.

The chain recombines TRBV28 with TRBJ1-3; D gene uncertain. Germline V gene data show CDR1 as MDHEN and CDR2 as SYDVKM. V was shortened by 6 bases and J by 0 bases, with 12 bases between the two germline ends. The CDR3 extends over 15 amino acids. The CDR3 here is CASSPGSGSGNTIYF. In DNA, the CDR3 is TGTGCCAGCAGCCCCGGTTCCGGCTCTGGAAACACCATATATTTT.

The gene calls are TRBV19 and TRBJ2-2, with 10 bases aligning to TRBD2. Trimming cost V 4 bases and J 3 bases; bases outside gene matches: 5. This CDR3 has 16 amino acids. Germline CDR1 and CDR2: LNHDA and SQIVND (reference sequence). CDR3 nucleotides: TGTGCCAGTAGTACTAGCGGGAGACGTGACACCGGGGAGCTGTTTTTT. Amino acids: CASSTSGRRDTGELFF. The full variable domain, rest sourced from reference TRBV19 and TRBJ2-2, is DGGITQSPKYLFRKEGQNVTLSCEQNLNHDAMYWYRQDPGQGLRLIYYSQIVNDFQKGDIAEGYSVSREKKESFPLTVTSAQKNPTAFYLCASSTSGRRDTGELFFGEGSRLTVL.

CDR3 DNA sequence: TGTGCCAGCAGCGCCAATATACAAGGGGGATATGGCTACACCTTC. Encoded protein: CASSANIQGGYGYTF. The genes are TRBV9 and TRBJ1-2; a weak D match, TRBD1 (6 bases). CDR1 SGDLS and CDR2 YYNGEE come from the germline V gene. Trimming shortened V by 3 bases and J by 5 bases, and 17 bases separated the two germline ends. The CDR3 sequence is 15 residues long.

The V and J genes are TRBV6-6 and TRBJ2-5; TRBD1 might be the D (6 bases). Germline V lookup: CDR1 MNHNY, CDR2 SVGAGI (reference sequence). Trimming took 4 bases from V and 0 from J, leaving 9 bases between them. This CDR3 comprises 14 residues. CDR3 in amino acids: CASSWDTYQETQYF. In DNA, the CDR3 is TGTGCCAGCAGTTGGGACACGTACCAAGAGACCCAGTACTTC.

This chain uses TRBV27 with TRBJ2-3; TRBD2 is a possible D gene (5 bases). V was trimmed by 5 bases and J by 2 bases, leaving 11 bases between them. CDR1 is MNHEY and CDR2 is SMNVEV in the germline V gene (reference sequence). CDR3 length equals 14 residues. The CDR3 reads CASSATRITDTQYF. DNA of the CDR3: TGTGCCAGCAGTGCTACTAGGATCACAGATACGCAGTATTTT.

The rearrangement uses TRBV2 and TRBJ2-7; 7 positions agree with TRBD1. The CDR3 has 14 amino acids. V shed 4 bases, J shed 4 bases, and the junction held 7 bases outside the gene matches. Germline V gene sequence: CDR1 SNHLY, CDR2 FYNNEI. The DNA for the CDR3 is TGTGCCAGCAGTGCATCGGGACAGCTTTACGAGCAGTACTTC. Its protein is CASSASGQLYEQYF.

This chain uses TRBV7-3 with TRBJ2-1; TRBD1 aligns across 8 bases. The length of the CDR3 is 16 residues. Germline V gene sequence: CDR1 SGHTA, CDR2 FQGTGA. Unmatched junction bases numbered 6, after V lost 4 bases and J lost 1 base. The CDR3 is CASSSLTGESYNEQFF. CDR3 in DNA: TGTGCCAGCAGCTCCTTGACAGGGGAATCCTACAATGAGCAGTTCTTC.

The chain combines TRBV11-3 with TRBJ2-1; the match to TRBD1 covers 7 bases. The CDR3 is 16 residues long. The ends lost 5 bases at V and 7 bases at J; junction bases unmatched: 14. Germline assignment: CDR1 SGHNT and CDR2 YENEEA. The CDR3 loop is CASSMGQPESQNEQFF. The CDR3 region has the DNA TGTGCCAGCAGCATGGGACAGCCCGAGTCGCAAAATGAGCAGTTCTTC.

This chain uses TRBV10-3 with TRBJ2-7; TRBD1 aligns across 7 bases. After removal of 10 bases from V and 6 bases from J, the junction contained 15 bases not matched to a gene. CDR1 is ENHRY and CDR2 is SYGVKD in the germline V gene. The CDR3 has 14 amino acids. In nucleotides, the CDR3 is TGTGCCACCCAAACGGACAGGTGGAACGGCGAGCAGTACTTC. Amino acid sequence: CATQTDRWNGEQYF.

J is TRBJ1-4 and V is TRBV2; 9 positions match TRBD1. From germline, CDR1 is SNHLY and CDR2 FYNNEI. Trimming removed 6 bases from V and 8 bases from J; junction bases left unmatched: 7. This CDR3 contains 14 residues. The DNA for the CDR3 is TGTGCCAGCAGGAGAGACAGGGGGAAGGAAAAACTGTTTTTT. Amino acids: CASRRDRGKEKLFF.

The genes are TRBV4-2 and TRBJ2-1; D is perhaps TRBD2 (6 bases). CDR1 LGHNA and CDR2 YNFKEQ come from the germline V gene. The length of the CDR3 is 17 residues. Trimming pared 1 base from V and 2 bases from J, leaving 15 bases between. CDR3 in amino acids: CASSQGTSGGTYNEQFF. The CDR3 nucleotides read TGTGCCAGCAGCCAAGGTACGAGCGGAGGGACCTACAATGAGCAGTTCTTC.

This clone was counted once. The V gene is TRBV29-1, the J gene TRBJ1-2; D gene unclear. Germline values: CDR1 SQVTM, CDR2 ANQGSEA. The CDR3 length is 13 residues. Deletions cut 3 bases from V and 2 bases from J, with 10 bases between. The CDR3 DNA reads TGCAGCGTTGACCCAGCACAGAACTATGGCTACACCTTC. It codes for CSVDPAQNYGYTF.

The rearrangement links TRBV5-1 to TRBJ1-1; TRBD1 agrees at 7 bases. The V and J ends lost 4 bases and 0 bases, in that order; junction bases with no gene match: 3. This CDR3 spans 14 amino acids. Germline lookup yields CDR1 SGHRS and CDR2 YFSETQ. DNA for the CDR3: TGCGCCAGCAGCGGGGACAGTATGAACACTGAAGCTTTCTTT. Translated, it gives CASSGDSMNTEAFF. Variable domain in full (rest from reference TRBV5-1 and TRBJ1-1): KAGVTQTPRYLIKTRGQQVTLSCSPISGHRSVSWYQQTPGQGLQFLFEYFSETQRNKGNFPGRFSGRQFSNSRSEMNVSTLELGDSALYLCASSGDSMNTEAFFGQGTRLTVV.

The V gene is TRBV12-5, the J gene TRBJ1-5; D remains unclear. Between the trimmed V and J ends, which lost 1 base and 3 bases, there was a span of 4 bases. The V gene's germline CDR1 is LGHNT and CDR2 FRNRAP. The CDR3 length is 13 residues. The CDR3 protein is CASGLGPNQPQHF. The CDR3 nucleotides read TGTGCTAGTGGTTTGGGGCCCAATCAGCCCCAGCATTTT.

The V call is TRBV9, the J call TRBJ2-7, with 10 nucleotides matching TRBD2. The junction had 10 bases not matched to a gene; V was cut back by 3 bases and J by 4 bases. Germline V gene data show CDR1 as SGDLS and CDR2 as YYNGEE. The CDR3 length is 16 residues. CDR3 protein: CASSASSPAGGYEQYF. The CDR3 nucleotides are TGTGCCAGCAGCGCCTCTTCCCCAGCGGGAGGGTACGAGCAGTACTTC.

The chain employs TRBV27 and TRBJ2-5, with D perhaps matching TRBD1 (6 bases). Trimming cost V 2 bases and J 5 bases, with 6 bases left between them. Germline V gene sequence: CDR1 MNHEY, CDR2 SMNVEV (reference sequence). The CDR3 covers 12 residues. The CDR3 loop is CASSLQGETQYF. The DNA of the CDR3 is TGTGCCAGCAGTTTACAGGGGGAGACCCAGTACTTC.

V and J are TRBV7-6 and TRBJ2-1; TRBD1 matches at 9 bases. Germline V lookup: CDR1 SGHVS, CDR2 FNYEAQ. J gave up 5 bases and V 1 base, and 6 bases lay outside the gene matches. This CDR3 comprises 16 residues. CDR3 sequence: CASSLGSGQGNNEQFF. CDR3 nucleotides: TGTGCCAGCAGCTTAGGATCAGGACAGGGGAACAATGAGCAGTTCTTC.

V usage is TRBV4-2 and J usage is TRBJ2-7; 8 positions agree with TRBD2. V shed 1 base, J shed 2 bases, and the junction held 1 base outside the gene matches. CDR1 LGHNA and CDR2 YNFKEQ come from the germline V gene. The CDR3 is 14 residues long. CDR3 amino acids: CASSQGSGTYEQYF. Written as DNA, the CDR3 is TGTGCCAGCAGCCAAGGTAGCGGGACCTACGAGCAGTACTTC.

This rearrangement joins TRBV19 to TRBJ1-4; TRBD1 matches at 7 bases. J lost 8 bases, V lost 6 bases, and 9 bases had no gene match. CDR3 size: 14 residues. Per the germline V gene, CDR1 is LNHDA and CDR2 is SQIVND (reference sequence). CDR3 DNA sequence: TGTGCCAGTAGCCGGGACAGTCGGCGAGAAAAACTGTTTTTT. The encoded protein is CASSRDSRREKLFF.

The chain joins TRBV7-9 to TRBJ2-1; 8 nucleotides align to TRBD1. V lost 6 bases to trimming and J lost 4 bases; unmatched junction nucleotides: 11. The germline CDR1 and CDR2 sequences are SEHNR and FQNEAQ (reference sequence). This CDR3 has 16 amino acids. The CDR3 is CASSPRGQGIYNEQFF. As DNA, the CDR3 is TGTGCCAGCAGTCCCAGAGGACAGGGAATTTACAATGAGCAGTTCTTC. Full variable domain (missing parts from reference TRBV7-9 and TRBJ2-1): DTGVSQNPRHKITKRGQNVTFRCDPISEHNRLYWYRQTLGQGPEFLTYFQNEAQLEKSRLLSDRFSAERPKGSFSTLEIQRTEQGDSAMYLCASSPRGQGIYNEQFFGPGTRLTVL.

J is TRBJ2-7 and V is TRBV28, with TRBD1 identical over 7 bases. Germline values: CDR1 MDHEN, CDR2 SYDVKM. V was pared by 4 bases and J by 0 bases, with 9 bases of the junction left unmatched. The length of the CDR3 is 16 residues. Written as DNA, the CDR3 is TGTGCCAGCAGTTCTGGGGGCAGGGGGAGCTCCTACGAGCAGTACTTC. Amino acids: CASSSGGRGSSYEQYF.